These 9 T cell receptor beta chains were all obtained from the same sample, sequenced in a study of T-cell memory formation after mild COVID-19 (dated by TCRdb to about 2021). Libraries were constructed by 5' RACE. Reads for this sample came from an Illumina NovaSeq 6000. The public reads were quality trimmed at Q25 with fastp and then assembled into clones with MiXCR by TCRdb, keeping productive beta chains. Every entry covers one CDR3 protein and lists the most common genes and DNA from its rows. The sample table holds some 320,000 distinct CDR3 sequences, of which approximately 14% were seen once. The ten largest clones add up to roughly a fifth of the sample. Sequencing was performed on PBMCs or a T cell subset sorted from them (not recorded which). Source of these receptors: a man between 18 and 35 years old who had mild COVID-19 (a few samples of this study predate the infection). The sample titles of this study are shuffled in the database, so cell type and time point are left out; the donor was told from shared clones.

This clonotype was observed a few times. The CDR3 nucleotides read TGTGCCAGCAGCTTTCGCTCCTCGAACACTGAAGCTTTCTTT. It yields the protein CASSFRSSNTEAFF. The rearrangement links TRBV5-4 to TRBJ1-1; D uncertain. Germline V CDR1 and CDR2: SGHNT, YYREEE (reference sequence). The CDR3 consists of 14 residues. Trimming shortened V by 2 bases and J by 1 base, and 9 bases separated the two germline ends.

Comments on this clonotype: It may be a read error: a sequence one base away is much more abundant. This chain's CDR3 is CASSRTDVYGYTF. Here the CDR3 DNA reads TGTGCCAGCAGCCGGACAGACGTCTATGGCTACACCTTC. The chain carries TRBV12-3 or TRBV12-4 and TRBJ1-2, with D tentatively TRBD1 (6 bases). The ends were cut back, 6 bases at V and 4 bases at J, with 12 bases in the middle. The CDR3 runs 13 residues.

This clonotype was observed at least ten times. This rearrangement joins TRBV7-6 to TRBJ2-3; D not certain. This CDR3 is built from 14 residues. CDR1 is SGHVS and CDR2 is FNYEAQ in the germline V gene. V lost 5 bases and J lost 5, with 14 bases in between. The CDR3 loop reads CASSPSGPRDTQYF. Here the CDR3 DNA reads TGTGCCAGCAGCCCCTCCGGACCGAGAGATACGCAGTATTTT. Variable domain in full (rest from reference TRBV7-6 and TRBJ2-3): GAGVSQSPRYKVTKRGQDVALRCDPISGHVSLYWYRQALGQGPEFLTYFNYEAQQDKSGLPNDRFSAERPEGSISTLTIQRTEQRDSAMYRCASSPSGPRDTQYFGPGTRLTVL.

This chain joins TRBV28 and TRBJ2-3, with TRBD2 identical over 13 bases. The CDR3 extends over 17 amino acids. The V and J ends lost 6 bases and 6 bases, in that order; junction bases with no gene match: 12. CDR1 MDHEN and CDR2 SYDVKM come from the germline V gene. DNA for the CDR3: TGTGCCAGCAGCCCACTTGGGGGGACTAGCGGGGCGGATACGCAGTATTTT. Protein: CASSPLGGTSGADTQYF.

V gene TRBV4-3 combines with J gene TRBJ2-1, with 8 bases identical to TRBD1. V lost 4 bases and J lost 4; bases outside the gene matches: 3. Germline-derived CDR1 and CDR2 are LGHNA and YSLEER. This CDR3 has 14 residues. The CDR3 region has the DNA TGCGCCAGCAGCCTTCGGACAGGGTACAATGAGCAGTTCTTC. Protein: CASSLRTGYNEQFF.

The CDR3 sequence is CATSREQTSNQPQHF. The CDR3 region has the DNA TGTGCCACCAGCAGAGAACAGACTAGCAATCAGCCCCAGCATTTT. The chain has TRBV15 and TRBJ1-5; the D is unclear. The CDR3 is 15 amino acids. The germline V gene encodes CDR1 LNHNV and CDR2 YYDKDF (reference sequence). V was pared by 0 bases and J by 0 bases, with 6 bases between.

The chain carries TRBV7-3 and TRBJ2-2; possible D gene TRBD1, 7 bases. This CDR3 has 16 amino acids. CDR1 and CDR2 from the germline V gene are SGHTA and FQGTGA. V was clipped by 3 bases and J by 10 bases, with 21 bases between them. CDR3 sequence: CASSLLGGQTTEELFF. CDR3 in DNA: TGTGCCAGCAGCTTGCTCGGGGGACAGACAACGGAGGAGCTGTTTTTT.

This clonotype was detected a few times. The rearrangement links TRBV5-1 to TRBJ1-1; D gene ambiguous. V was pared by 3 bases and J by 0 bases, with 12 bases between. Germline CDR1 and CDR2: SGHRS and YFSETQ. The CDR3 contains 15 residues. In DNA, the CDR3 is TGCGCCAGCAGCTCGACGACGGGATTGAACACTGAAGCTTTCTTT. Translated, it gives CASSSTTGLNTEAFF.

The table lists this clonotype with a few counts. The chain joins TRBV20-1 to TRBJ2-3, with D possibly TRBD1 on 6 matching bases. V lost 0 bases, J lost 6 bases, and 16 bases lay in between. This CDR3 is 15 amino acids long. Germline CDR1 DFQATT, CDR2 SNEGSKA (reference sequence). CDR3 sequence: CSARDPDRSRDTQYF. The CDR3 coding sequence is TGCAGTGCTAGAGATCCCGACAGGTCCAGGGATACGCAGTATTTT.